This T cell receptor (beta chain) was sequenced in a study of a mutant IDH1 vaccine in newly diagnosed glioma. In germline, CDR1 is SGHRS, CDR2 YFSETQ. The CDR3 is made up of 15 amino acids. V shed 0 bases, J shed 9 bases, and the junction held 8 bases outside the gene matches. In the case of this clone: The target antigen is unknown.

Libraries were prepared by immunoSEQ multiplex PCR; TCRdb keeps only in-frame clonotypes and omits some of them. This sample has 33,000 or so clones, with over 70% found just once. Regarding time point: week 35, safety follow-up. Each vaccine dose was 300 ug of mutant IDH1 20-mer peptide, with topical imiquimod. The chain has TRBV5-1 and TRBJ2-1, with 8 bases aligning to TRBD2. The source material was PBMCs, sampled from a glioma patient whose treatment included an IDH1 peptide vaccine. This sequence was found in a woman younger than 45 with glioma. Some clones in this sample may be carry-over from other donors' samples. CDR3 region: CASSLVREGYGEQFF. CDR3 bases: TGCGCCAGCAGCTTGGTACGGGAGGGCTATGGTGAGCAGTTCTTC. Using reference TRBV5-1 and TRBJ2-1 for the parts outside the CDR3, the full variable domain is KAGVTQTPRYLIKTRGQQVTLSCSPISGHRSVSWYQQTPGQGLQFLFEYFSETQRNKGNFPGRFSGRQFSNSRSEMNVSTLELGDSALYLCASSLVREGYGEQFFGPGTRLTVL.